These 27 T cell receptor beta chains were all obtained from the same sample, sequenced in a study of response to subunit inactivated influenza vaccine. TCRdb re-called the RT-PCR reads with MiXCR, one entry per CDR3 protein. The sample has approximately 730,000 distinct CDR3 sequences, approximately 15% seen once. Material: PBMCs from blood, obtained less than 15 days before vaccination. Receptors originate from a man in his forties or fifties who received an inactivated influenza vaccine.

This clonotype was seen at least ten times. This sequence joins TRBV20-1 and TRBJ2-7; the D gene is possibly TRBD1 (6 bases). This CDR3 contains 14 residues. Germline CDR1 is DFQATT and CDR2 is SNEGSKA (reference sequence). Trimming cost V 6 bases and J 0 bases, with 15 bases left between them. The CDR3: CSAKTGGFSYEQYF. CDR3 coding DNA: TGCAGTGCCAAGACAGGCGGTTTCTCCTACGAGCAGTACTTC.

The CDR3 coding sequence is TGTGCCAGCAGCTTACTAGGACCTACTGGGGCCAACGTCCTGACTTTC. It specifies CASSLLGPTGANVLTF. The chain recombines TRBV7-9 with TRBJ2-6; D gene ambiguous. This CDR3 comprises 16 residues. The V end lost 2 bases, the J end lost 2 bases, and 10 bases lay between the germline ends. Looked up from germline, CDR1 is SEHNR and CDR2 is FQNEAQ (reference sequence).

The V gene is TRBV7-2, the J gene TRBJ2-7, with a possible D match to TRBD1 (5 bases). Germline V gene data show CDR1 as SGHTA and CDR2 as FQGNSA. This CDR3 contains 15 residues. V lost 2 bases and J 3 bases, leaving 14 bases between the germline ends. CDR3 in amino acids: CASSLRGTSDYEQYF. The DNA for the CDR3 is TGTGCCAGCAGCTTAAGGGGCACCTCAGACTACGAGCAGTACTTC.

CDR3 loop: CASREQEISYNEQFF. The CDR3 DNA reads TGTGCCAGCAGGGAGCAGGAGATCTCCTACAATGAGCAGTTCTTC. V is TRBV12-3 or TRBV12-4 and J is TRBJ2-1; D unresolved. The V end was cut by 6 bases, the J end by 0 bases, with 12 bases between. The CDR3 sequence is 15 residues long.

The V gene is TRBV12-3 or TRBV12-4, the J gene TRBJ2-5, with 10 bases fitting TRBD1. The CDR3 contains 15 residues. V was clipped by 5 bases and J by 7 bases; unmatched bases: 10. CDR3 nucleotide sequence: TGTGCCAGCAGTATCAGACAGGGGGCGATTGCGACCCAGTACTTC. It translates to CASSIRQGAIATQYF.

Only a few counts were recorded for this clonotype. J is TRBJ1-2 and V is TRBV6-5, with 7 nucleotides matching TRBD1. V lost 3 bases, J lost 3 bases, and 4 bases stayed unmatched. Germline V lookup: CDR1 MNHEY, CDR2 SVGAGI. The CDR3 spans 14 residues. The CDR3 DNA reads as TGTGCCAGCAGTTATGACCAGGGGGACTATGGCTACACCTTC. Encoded protein: CASSYDQGDYGYTF.

The V and J genes are TRBV12-3 or TRBV12-4 and TRBJ1-1, with D perhaps matching TRBD1 (6 bases). V lost 5 bases and J 3 bases, leaving 13 bases between the germline ends. The length of the CDR3 is 14 residues. The DNA for the CDR3 is TGTGCCAGCAGTCCAGGACAGCCTTACACTGAAGCTTTCTTT. Translating it yields CASSPGQPYTEAFF.

In this sample, this clonotype turned up many times. The chain uses TRBV5-1 and TRBJ2-2; 9 nucleotides match TRBD1. V gave up 3 bases and J gave up 3 bases; unmatched junction bases: 3. The CDR3 has 15 residues. Germline values: CDR1 SGHRS, CDR2 YFSETQ. This CDR3 is CASSSDRGYTGELFF. The CDR3 DNA sequence: TGCGCCAGCAGCTCGGACAGGGGATACACCGGGGAGCTGTTTTTT. Complete variable domain (other parts from reference TRBV5-1 and TRBJ2-2): KAGVTQTPRYLIKTRGQQVTLSCSPISGHRSVSWYQQTPGQGLQFLFEYFSETQRNKGNFPGRFSGRQFSNSRSEMNVSTLELGDSALYLCASSSDRGYTGELFFGEGSRLTVL.

This clonotype was detected only a few times. The chain links TRBV18 to TRBJ2-3; 9 bases map to TRBD1. The germline gives CDR1 KGHSH, CDR2 LQKENI. V gave up 4 bases and J gave up 0 bases; unmatched junction bases: 8. This CDR3 region has 17 residues. DNA for the CDR3: TGTGCCAGCTCACTTCTACCGGGACAGGGAAGCACAGATACGCAGTATTTT. Translation gives CASSLLPGQGSTDTQYF. Filled out from reference TRBV18 and TRBJ2-3, the complete variable domain reads NAGVMQNPRHLVRRRGQEARLRCSPMKGHSHVYWYRQLPEEGLKFMVYLQKENIIDESGMPKERFSAEFPKEGPSILRIQQVVRGDSAAYFCASSLLPGQGSTDTQYFGPGTRLTVL.

The chain is built from TRBV5-4 and TRBJ2-7; 8 bases agree with TRBD2. The germline gives CDR1 SGHNT, CDR2 YYREEE (reference sequence). V gave up 2 bases and J gave up 4 bases; unmatched junction bases: 8. This CDR3 comprises 15 residues. The CDR3 is CASSLAGEGNYEQYF. The CDR3 nucleotides are TGTGCCAGCAGCTTAGCGGGAGAAGGGAATTACGAGCAGTACTTC.

The J gene is TRBJ1-1, the V gene TRBV3-1; a possible D gene is TRBD1 (5 bases). V shed 2 bases and J shed 6 bases, with 10 bases lying between them. Germline V gene sequence: CDR1 LGHDT, CDR2 YNNKEL (reference sequence). This CDR3 is 13 amino acids long. The CDR3 protein is CASSQRGVPEAFF. The DNA of the CDR3 is TGTGCCAGCAGCCAACGGGGGGTCCCTGAAGCTTTCTTT.

The genes are TRBV5-1 and TRBJ2-1; 8 positions agree with TRBD2. The V segment lost 0 bases and the J segment 7 bases; nucleotides outside the gene matches: 6. There are 15 residues in the CDR3. CDR1 and CDR2 (germline): SGHRS, YFSETQ. The DNA of the CDR3 is TGCGCCAGCAGCTTGGCGACGGGGGGGCATAATGAGCAGTTCTTC. This translates into CASSLATGGHNEQFF.

The chain is built from TRBV7-9 and TRBJ2-1; 12 nucleotides line up with TRBD2. The CDR3 spans 16 residues. From germline, CDR1 is SEHNR and CDR2 FQNEAQ (reference sequence). With V trimmed by 2 bases and J by 5 bases, 4 bases remained unmatched. The CDR3 spells CASSLPSGGADNEQFF. The CDR3 region has the DNA TGTGCCAGCAGCTTACCTAGCGGGGGGGCTGACAATGAGCAGTTCTTC.

This clonotype was counted a few times. The chain recombines TRBV15 with TRBJ1-1; D is uncertain. V was clipped by 1 base and J by 3 bases, with 3 bases between them. CDR3 size: 12 residues. Germline V gene sequence: CDR1 LNHNV, CDR2 YYDKDF (reference sequence). The CDR3 coding sequence is TGTGCCACCAGCAGAGGATACACTGAAGCTTTCTTT. As protein: CATSRGYTEAFF.

This clonotype was counted many times. The gene calls are TRBV24-1 and TRBJ2-3; 11 bases map to TRBD2. With 4 bases clipped from V and 5 bases from J, the junction kept 4 bases outside the gene matches. This CDR3 is built from 15 residues. Germline V gene lookup returns CDR1 KGHDR and CDR2 SFDVKD. CDR3 sequence (DNA): TGTGCCACCAGTGAAACTAGCGGGAGTGGAGATACGCAGTATTTT. Residues: CATSETSGSGDTQYF.

This sequence joins TRBV5-5 and TRBJ1-5; 7 bases align to TRBD1. This CDR3 comprises 16 residues. V lost 3 bases to trimming and J lost 5 bases; unmatched junction nucleotides: 11. The V gene's germline CDR1 is SGHKS and CDR2 YYEKEE (reference sequence). Here the CDR3 reads CASSSNWDSHYQPQHF. The CDR3 DNA reads TGTGCCAGCAGCTCAAACTGGGACAGCCACTATCAGCCCCAGCATTTT.

This clonotype was seen a handful of times. V and J are TRBV6-2 or TRBV6-3 and TRBJ2-1; D is possibly TRBD2 (6 bases). There are 13 residues in the CDR3. CDR1 is MNHEY, CDR2 SVGEGT, per germline. The germline V and J ends were trimmed by 7 bases and 9 bases, with 16 bases remaining between them. CDR3 residues: CASTELAAAEQFF. In DNA, the CDR3 is TGTGCCAGCACCGAACTAGCCGCGGCTGAGCAGTTCTTC.

This clonotype was seen a handful of times. The chain has TRBV4-3 and TRBJ1-6; no clear D gene. From germline, CDR1 is LGHNA and CDR2 YSLEER. The V end lost 2 bases, the J end lost 6 bases, and 11 bases lay between the germline ends. The CDR3 extends over 15 amino acids. CDR3 sequence (DNA): TGCGCCAGCAGCCAACCTAACAGCCCTAATTCACCCCTCCACTTT. This sequence encodes CASSQPNSPNSPLHF.

This chain joins TRBV19 and TRBJ2-1, with TRBD1 matching over 9 bases. V lost 3 bases and J lost 4; bases outside the gene matches: 7. CDR1 and CDR2 from the germline V gene are LNHDA and SQIVND (reference sequence). CDR3 length: 16 residues. The CDR3 is CASSIDGTGYYNEQFF. The CDR3 nucleotides are TGTGCCAGTAGTATTGATGGGACAGGGTATTACAATGAGCAGTTCTTC.

This clonotype occurred a few times. The V call is TRBV7-2, the J call TRBJ1-5; no clear D gene. Trimming removed 2 bases from V and 6 bases from J, with 14 bases in between. Germline V CDR1 and CDR2: SGHTA, FQGNSA. There are 15 residues in the CDR3. The CDR3 DNA reads as TGTGCCAGCAGCTTAACAACGTCGACCGTTCAGCCCCAGCATTTT. This translates into CASSLTTSTVQPQHF.

This clonotype showed up just a few times. The gene calls are TRBV7-9 and TRBJ1-2; D unclear. The CDR3 runs to 14 residues. Trimming took 2 bases from V and 5 from J, leaving 12 bases between them. Germline assignment: CDR1 SEHNR and CDR2 FQNEAQ (reference sequence). The CDR3 DNA reads TGTGCCAGCAGCTTATCGTGGGGAGCTTATGGCTACACCTTC. It specifies CASSLSWGAYGYTF.

This clonotype was seen more than once but under ten times. The chain carries TRBV7-8 and TRBJ2-5; 8 bases are a match to TRBD2. Looked up from germline, CDR1 is SGHVS and CDR2 is FQNEAQ. V lost 3 bases and J lost 0; bases outside the gene matches: 9. The CDR3 has 17 amino acids. CDR3 in amino acids: CASSFSGVARYQETQYF. For the CDR3, the DNA is TGTGCCAGCAGCTTTAGCGGGGTAGCGAGGTACCAAGAGACCCAGTACTTC.

This clonotype was observed many times. The chain uses TRBV29-1 and TRBJ2-7, with D perhaps matching TRBD1 (7 bases). The CDR3 spans 11 residues. V was shortened by 7 bases and J by 6 bases, with 13 bases between the two germline ends. The germline CDR1 and CDR2 sequences are SQVTM and ANQGSEA. The CDR3 coding sequence is TGCAGCGCAGGGGGGACTTCCGAGCAGTACTTC. Amino acid sequence: CSAGGTSEQYF.

In this sample, this clonotype turned up a few times. The chain has TRBV29-1 and TRBJ2-1; TRBD2 matches 16 bases. The V segment lost 6 bases and the J segment 7 bases; nucleotides outside the gene matches: 6. CDR1 and CDR2 (germline): SQVTM, ANQGSEA. This CDR3 is built from 15 residues. CDR3 region: CSVAGTSGGVNEQFF. The DNA for the CDR3 is TGCAGCGTAGCCGGGACTAGCGGGGGGGTGAATGAGCAGTTCTTC.

At least ten counts were recorded for this clonotype. The chain has TRBV7-2 and TRBJ2-3; no clear D. Trimming left V 1 base short and J 5 bases short, with 19 bases between. The CDR3 has 17 residues. CDR1 and CDR2 from the germline V gene are SGHTA and FQGNSA. The CDR3 is CASSLGSVYSLGDTQYF. The DNA for the CDR3 is TGTGCCAGCAGCTTAGGGTCAGTGTATAGTTTAGGAGATACGCAGTATTTT.

The chain has TRBV4-3 and TRBJ1-4, with 7 bases identical to TRBD1. V lost 1 base, J lost 5 bases, and 4 bases stayed unmatched. CDR3 length: 15 amino acids. Germline V gene lookup returns CDR1 LGHNA and CDR2 YSLEER. The CDR3 here is CASSQGQGGNEKLFF. The CDR3 nucleotides are TGCGCCAGCAGCCAAGGACAGGGAGGGAATGAAAAACTGTTTTTT.

This clonotype has only a few counts. V gene TRBV7-2 combines with J gene TRBJ2-7; a weak D match, TRBD2 (6 bases). Germline values: CDR1 SGHTA, CDR2 FQGNSA. The CDR3 totals 14 residues. Trimming took 5 bases from V and 6 from J, leaving 17 bases between them. CDR3 region: CASSTPTSLPEQYF. In DNA, the CDR3 is TGTGCCAGCAGCACACCTACTAGCCTCCCCGAGCAGTACTTC.